This T cell receptor beta chain was identified during a study of PD-L1 blockade in urothelial cancer (dated by TCRdb to 2016 to 2017). In terms of the full investigation: Therapy was started in the mid-2010s for all patients, and atezolizumab 1,200 mg was administered intravenously every 3 weeks. Pretreatment blood TCR-seq was available for nearly 30 patients, at least one posttreatment blood collection was obtained for 24 patients, and tumor TCR-seq was available for 24 patients. About 90% of the roughly 29 patients were males with bladder-origin urothelial cancer, and about 65% of the roughly 29 reported a prior smoking history. Somatic, immune and clinical correlates of response to PD-L1 blockade with atezolizumab in urothelial cancer were the focus of an exploratory multi-omic analysis. Blood samples were analyzed at 3 weeks after treatment start (second dose) and at 6 weeks after treatment start. Nine patients reached durable clinical benefit, while roughly 22 patients did not. Blood samples gave median yields of around 150,000 T cells and more than 80,000 unique TCRs, along with a median clonality of around 0.08. Progression-free survival longer than 6 months counted as durable clinical benefit, and TCR features were additionally tested against both progression-free and overall survival. An ECOG performance status of 0 or 1 was recorded for the patients, and 0 to 3 prior chemotherapy regimens had been received by the patients. Pretreatment tumor samples and matched peripheral blood, collected serially before and after atezolizumab treatment, underwent TCR sequencing. In the same patients who had TCR sequencing, pretreatment tumors also underwent whole exome sequencing and RNA sequencing.

As for this clone: Its antigen has not been determined. No much larger clone exists at a distance of one base, and base qualities are not known.

Here is what the overall study found, with its caveats: Because the sample size was small (n of about 29) and many exploratory analyses were performed, the results are intended to be hypothesis-generating. A pretreatment peripheral blood TCR clonality below the median was linked to improved progression-free and overall survival. Greater expansion of tumor-associated TCR clones in peripheral blood 3 weeks after the start of treatment was observed in patients with durable benefit (n of about 20, p = 0.022).

Synthetic TCR analog templates were spiked into each PCR to estimate absolute template abundance from read counts. The immunoSEQ assay was used to amplify TCRbeta CDR3 regions from genomic DNA with bias-controlled V and J gene primers. Sequencing of rearranged TCRbeta segments was done at approximately 20X coverage. The study's own analysis went as follows. Clustering was used to correct sequencing errors, and CDR3s were annotated against IMGT to assign V, D and J genes. Downstream analyses used only productive TCRbeta rearrangements, leaving out any out-of-frame or stop-codon sequences. To compute clonality, Shannon entropy was normalized by the log of the number of unique productive sequences and then subtracted from one. Clones differing between time points or between blood and tumor were identified by Fisher's exact test with Benjamini-Hochberg correction at adjusted p below 0.01. TCRdb obtained this table from immuneACCESS and retained in-frame rearrangements with V and J assigned. These tables miss some clones; where compared with another copy, unresolved V genes account for less than half of the shortfall, and the remainder is unexplained. D and trimming come from the DNA, and the V and J calls and clone size come from that table. This sample lists just over 50,000 clones; 75% to 90% were detected once. Jointly, the top ten make up approximately 16% of the sample.

From its cysteine to its phenylalanine, the CDR3 spans 18 amino acids. Left in the record is the CDR3 DNA by itself, 54 bases read in frame from the first base. Germline trimming amounts to 7 bases on V and 2 bases on J, with 14 as the count of junction bases outside the gene matches. For CDR1 and CDR2, the germline V gene lists SNHLY and FYNNEI. The cohort included 29 patients with locally advanced or metastatic urothelial carcinoma who were treated at Memorial Sloan Kettering on a trial protocol. Peripheral blood mononuclear cells were collected pretreatment and during treatment, at between 1 and 8 total time points per patient. The Qiagen DNeasy Blood extraction kit was used to purify genomic DNA from total PBMCs and tumor samples. Collected pretreatment and during treatment, PBMCs were isolated and stored as previously described.

The source of this sequence is a man aged 55-75 years with urothelial cancer. The chain employs TRBV2 and TRBJ2-6, with 7 central nucleotides matching TRBD1. The specimen comprised PBMCs, sampled around atezolizumab (anti-PD-L1) treatment. The CDR3 in this case is CASNYDRVPLPGANVLTF. The DNA is TGTGCCAGCAACTACGACAGGGTACCCCTCCCTGGGGCCAACGTCCTGACTTTC. The CDR3, completed at both ends by the reference TRBV2 and TRBJ2-6 genes, gives the full variable domain EPEVTQTPSHQVTQMGQEVILRCVPISNHLYFYWYRQILGQKVEFLVSFYNNEISEKSEIFDDQFSVERPDGSNFTLKIRSTKLEDSAMYFCASNYDRVPLPGANVLTFGAGSRLTVL.